One T cell receptor beta chain is described in this entry. The antigen is undetermined. The data belong to a study of CD8 T cells in Susac syndrome. Findings of the study overall: In total CD8+ repertoires, about 15 Susac-specific public clones were detected, and CD8+ TEMRA repertoires contained a few.

The authors sequenced TCR beta from blood CD8+ and CD4+ T cells. After extraction with the RNeasy kit, roughly 0.45 to 1 ug of the RNA was reverse transcribed using random hexamers. MiXCR, run by TCRdb on the immunoSEQ multiplex PCR reads, gives a single entry per CDR3 protein. The sample lists about 190,000 distinct CDR3 sequences; 85% to 95% were seen once. The CDR3 is 15 amino acids. Germline V CDR1 and CDR2: LGHDT, YNNKEL (reference sequence). V was pared by 1 base and J by 0 bases, with 3 bases of the junction left unmatched. The chain has TRBV3-1 and TRBJ2-7; 7 bases match TRBD2. The TCR sequence derives from a human donor with Susac syndrome. The specimen sequenced was CD8+ T cells from PBMCs. The CDR3 loop reads CASSQGGTNSYEQYF. DNA of the CDR3: TGTGCCAGCAGCCAAGGCGGGACTAACTCCTACGAGCAGTACTTC.